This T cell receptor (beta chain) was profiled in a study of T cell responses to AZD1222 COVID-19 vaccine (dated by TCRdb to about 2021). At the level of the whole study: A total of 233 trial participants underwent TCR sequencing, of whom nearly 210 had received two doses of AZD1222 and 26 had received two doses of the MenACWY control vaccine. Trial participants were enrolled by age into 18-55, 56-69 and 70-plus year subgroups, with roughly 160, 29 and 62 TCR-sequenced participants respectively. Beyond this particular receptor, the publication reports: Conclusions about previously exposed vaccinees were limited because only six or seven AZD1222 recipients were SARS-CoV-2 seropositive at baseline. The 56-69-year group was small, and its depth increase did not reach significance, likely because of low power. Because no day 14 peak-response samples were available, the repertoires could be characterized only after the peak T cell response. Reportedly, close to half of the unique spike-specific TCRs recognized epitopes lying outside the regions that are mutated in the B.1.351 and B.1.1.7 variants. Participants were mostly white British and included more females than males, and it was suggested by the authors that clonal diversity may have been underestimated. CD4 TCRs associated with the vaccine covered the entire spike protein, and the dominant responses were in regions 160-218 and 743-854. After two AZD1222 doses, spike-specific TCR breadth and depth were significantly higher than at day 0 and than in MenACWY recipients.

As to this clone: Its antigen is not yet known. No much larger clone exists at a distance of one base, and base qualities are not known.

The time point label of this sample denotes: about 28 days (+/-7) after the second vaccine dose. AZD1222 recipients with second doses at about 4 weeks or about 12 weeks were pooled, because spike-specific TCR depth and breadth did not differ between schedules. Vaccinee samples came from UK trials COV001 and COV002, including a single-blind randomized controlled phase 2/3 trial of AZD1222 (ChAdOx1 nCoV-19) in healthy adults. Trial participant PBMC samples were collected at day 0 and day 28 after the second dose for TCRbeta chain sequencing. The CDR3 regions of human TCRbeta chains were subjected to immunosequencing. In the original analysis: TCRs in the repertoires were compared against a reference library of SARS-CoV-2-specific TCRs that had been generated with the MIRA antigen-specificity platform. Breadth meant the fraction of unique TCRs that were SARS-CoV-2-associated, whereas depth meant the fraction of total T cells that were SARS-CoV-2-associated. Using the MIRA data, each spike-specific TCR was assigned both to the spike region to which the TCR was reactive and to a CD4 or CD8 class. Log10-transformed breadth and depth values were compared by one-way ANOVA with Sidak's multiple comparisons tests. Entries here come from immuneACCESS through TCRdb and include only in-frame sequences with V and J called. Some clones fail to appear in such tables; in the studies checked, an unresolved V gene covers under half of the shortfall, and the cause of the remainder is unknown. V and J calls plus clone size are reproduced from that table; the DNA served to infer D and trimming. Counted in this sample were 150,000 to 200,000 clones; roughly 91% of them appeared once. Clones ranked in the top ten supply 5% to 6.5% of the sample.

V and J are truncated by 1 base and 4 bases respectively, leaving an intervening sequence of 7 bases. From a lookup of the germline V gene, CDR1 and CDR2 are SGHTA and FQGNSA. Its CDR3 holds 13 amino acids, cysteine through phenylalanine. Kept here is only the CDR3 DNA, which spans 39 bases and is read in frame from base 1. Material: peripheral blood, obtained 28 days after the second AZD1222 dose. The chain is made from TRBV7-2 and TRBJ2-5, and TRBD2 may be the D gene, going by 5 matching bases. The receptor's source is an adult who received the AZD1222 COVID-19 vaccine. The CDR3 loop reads CASSLGAGETQYF. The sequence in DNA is TGTGCCAGCAGCTTAGGGGCGGGAGAGACCCAGTACTTC.